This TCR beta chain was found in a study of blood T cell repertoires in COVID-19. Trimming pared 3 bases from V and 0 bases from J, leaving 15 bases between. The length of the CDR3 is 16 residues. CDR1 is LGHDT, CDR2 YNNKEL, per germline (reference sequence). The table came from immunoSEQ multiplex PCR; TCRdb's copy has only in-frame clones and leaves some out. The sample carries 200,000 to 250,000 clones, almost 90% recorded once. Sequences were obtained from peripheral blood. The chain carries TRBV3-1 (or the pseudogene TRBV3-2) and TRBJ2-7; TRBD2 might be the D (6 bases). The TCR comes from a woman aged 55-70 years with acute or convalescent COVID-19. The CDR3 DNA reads TGTGCCAGCAGCCAGCGGGCGACTAGGAGCTCCTACGAGCAGTACTTC. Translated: CASSQRATRSSYEQYF.